These 9 T cell receptor beta chains came from one sample sequenced in a study of memory CD4+ T cells and cytomegalovirus serostatus. Generated by immunoSEQ multiplex PCR, the TCRdb table keeps only in-frame clones and is missing some. The data contain some 30,000 clones, under 80% of them singletons. Single viable CD3+CD4+CD8-CD45RO+ cells were sorted as the memory CD4+ T cells. The sequenced material came from memory CD4+ T cells from blood. These receptors originate from an adult in good health and CMV-seronegative. Some clones in this sample may be carry-over from other donors' samples.

V and J are TRBV6-5 and TRBJ2-2; perhaps D is TRBD1 or TRBD2 (5 bases each). V lost 6 bases to trimming and J lost 4 bases, with 12 bases between them. This CDR3 has 14 amino acids. Per germline, CDR1 MNHEY and CDR2 SVGAGI. The DNA for the CDR3 is TGTGCCAGCAGGGGGACCGGCATCACCGGGGAGCTGTTTTTT. As protein: CASRGTGITGELFF.

The count of this clone is one. Here the CDR3 DNA reads TGTGCCAGCTCACCACCGGGGGGGGCTTTCTACGAGCAGTACTTC. Translation gives CASSPPGGAFYEQYF. The rearrangement links TRBV18 to TRBJ2-7; maybe TRBD2 (7 bases). The V end lost 0 bases, the J end lost 3 bases, and 12 bases lay between the germline ends. CDR1 and CDR2 from the germline V gene are KGHSH and LQKENI. The CDR3 is 15 residues long.

This chain links TRBV7-6 with TRBJ1-4; TRBD1 is a possible D gene (5 bases). The CDR3 covers 14 residues. V lost 5 bases and J 6 bases, leaving 13 bases between the germline ends. Per the germline V gene, CDR1 is SGHVS and CDR2 is FNYEAQ. CDR3 in amino acids: CASSRLPGYEKLFF. The CDR3, as DNA: TGTGCCAGCAGCCGACTGCCAGGGTATGAAAAACTGTTTTTT.

This rearrangement joins TRBV5-1 to TRBJ2-3; maybe TRBD2 (6 bases). CDR3 length equals 17 residues. Germline values: CDR1 SGHRS, CDR2 YFSETQ. Trimming shortened V by 0 bases and J by 3 bases, and 17 bases separated the two germline ends. This CDR3 reads CASSLGAGGSKTDTQYF. In DNA, the CDR3 is TGCGCCAGCAGCTTGGGGGCAGGAGGGAGTAAGACAGATACGCAGTATTTT.

This clone has only one observation. The J gene is TRBJ2-3, the V gene TRBV6-1; D gene ambiguous. Germline assignment: CDR1 MNHNS and CDR2 SASEGT. The CDR3 extends over 13 amino acids. Trimming stripped 4 bases from V and 6 bases from J, with 11 bases between. This CDR3 is CASSVDSADTQYF. In DNA form, the CDR3 reads TGTGCCAGCAGTGTTGATTCAGCTGATACGCAGTATTTT.

This sequence joins TRBV15 and TRBJ1-5; TRBD1 matches at 8 bases. V gave up 4 bases and J gave up 2 bases; unmatched junction bases: 4. This CDR3 region has 15 residues. The germline V gene encodes CDR1 LNHNV and CDR2 YYDKDF (reference sequence). As DNA, the CDR3 is TGTGCCACCAGCATCCAGGGGGCTCGCAATCAGCCCCAGCATTTT. Translated: CATSIQGARNQPQHF.

CDR3 sequence reads: CASRNRTGGYYGYTF. As DNA, the CDR3 is TGTGCCAGCAGGAACCGGACAGGGGGATACTATGGCTACACCTTC. The V gene is TRBV4-2, the J gene TRBJ1-2, with 10 positions matching TRBD1. Germline V gene data show CDR1 as LGHNA and CDR2 as YNFKEQ. This CDR3 has 15 residues. The V gene end was trimmed by 6 bases and the J gene end by 3 bases; junction bases not matched to a gene: 7.

The rearrangement links TRBV19 to TRBJ1-5, with TRBD1 as a possible D gene (6 bases). Trimming removed 7 bases at V and 5 bases at J, with 24 bases between. Looked up from germline, CDR1 is LNHDA and CDR2 is SQIVND (reference sequence). The CDR3 contains 17 residues. CDR3 residues: CASTARGEVGRDQPQHF. CDR3 in DNA: TGTGCCAGTACCGCAAGGGGGGAGGTTGGAAGAGATCAGCCCCAGCATTTT.

In this sample, this clone turned up a few times. The chain is built from TRBV6-5 and TRBJ2-5; D gene ambiguous. CDR3 length equals 16 residues. V lost 2 bases and J 5 bases, leaving 18 bases between the germline ends. The germline gives CDR1 MNHEY, CDR2 SVGAGI. CDR3 DNA sequence: TGTGCCAGCAGTTACCAACACTCGAGAATGTGGGAGACCCAGTACTTC. This codes for CASSYQHSRMWETQYF.